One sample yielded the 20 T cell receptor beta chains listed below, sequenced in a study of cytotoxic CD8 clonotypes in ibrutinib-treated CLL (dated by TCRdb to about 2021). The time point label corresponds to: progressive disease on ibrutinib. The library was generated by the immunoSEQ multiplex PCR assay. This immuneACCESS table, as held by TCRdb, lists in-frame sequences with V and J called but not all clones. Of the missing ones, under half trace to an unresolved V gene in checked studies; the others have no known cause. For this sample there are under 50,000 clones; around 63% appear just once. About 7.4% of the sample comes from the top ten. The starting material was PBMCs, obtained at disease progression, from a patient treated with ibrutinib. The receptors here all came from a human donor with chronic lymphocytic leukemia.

Here the CDR3 DNA reads TGTGCCAGCAGCTTAGGTAGACAGAACCACGAGCAGTACTTC. It specifies CASSLGRQNHEQYF. The rearrangement joins TRBV7-2 to TRBJ2-7, with D maybe TRBD1 (5 bases). The germline V and J ends were trimmed by 1 base and 5 bases, with 12 bases remaining between them. The CDR3 extends over 14 amino acids. The germline V gene encodes CDR1 SGHTA and CDR2 FQGNSA.

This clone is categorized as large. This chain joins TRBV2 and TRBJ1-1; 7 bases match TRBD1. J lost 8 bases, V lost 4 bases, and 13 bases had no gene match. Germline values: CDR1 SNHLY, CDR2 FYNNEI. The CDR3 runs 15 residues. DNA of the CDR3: TGTGCCAGCAGTGTGACAGGGTCCGGCCGGGTGGAAGCTTTCTTT. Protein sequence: CASSVTGSGRVEAFF. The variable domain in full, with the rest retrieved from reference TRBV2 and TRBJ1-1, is EPEVTQTPSHQVTQMGQEVILRCVPISNHLYFYWYRQILGQKVEFLVSFYNNEISEKSEIFDDQFSVERPDGSNFTLKIRSTKLEDSAMYFCASSVTGSGRVEAFFGQGTRLTVV.

The CDR3 sequence is CASSLAVADYEQYF. CDR3 sequence (DNA): TGTGCCAGCAGCTTAGCCGTCGCGGACTACGAGCAGTACTTC. The genes are TRBV7-8 and TRBJ2-7, with D unclear. CDR3 length: 14 residues. V was cut by 0 bases and J by 3 bases, with 9 bases left in between. Germline CDR1 and CDR2: SGHVS and FQNEAQ.

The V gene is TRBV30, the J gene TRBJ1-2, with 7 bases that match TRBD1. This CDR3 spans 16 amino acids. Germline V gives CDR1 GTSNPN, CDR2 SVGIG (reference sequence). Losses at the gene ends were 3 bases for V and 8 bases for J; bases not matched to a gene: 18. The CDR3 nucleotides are TGTGCCTGGAGCTTTAGCGGGACAGAAATTTTTCGCGGCTACACCTTC. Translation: CAWSFSGTEIFRGYTF.

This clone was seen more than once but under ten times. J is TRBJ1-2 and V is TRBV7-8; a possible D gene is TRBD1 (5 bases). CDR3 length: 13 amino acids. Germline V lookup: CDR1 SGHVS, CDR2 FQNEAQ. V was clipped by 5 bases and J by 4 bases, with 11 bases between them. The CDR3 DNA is TGTGCCAGCAGCGTAGGACAAGCCTATGGCTACACCTTC. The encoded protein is CASSVGQAYGYTF.

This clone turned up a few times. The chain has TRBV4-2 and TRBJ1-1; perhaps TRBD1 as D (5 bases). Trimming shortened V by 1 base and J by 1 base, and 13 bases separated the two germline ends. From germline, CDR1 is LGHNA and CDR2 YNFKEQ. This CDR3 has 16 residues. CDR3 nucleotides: TGTGCCAGCAGCCAAGTGATGGGACCGCAGAACACTGAAGCTTTCTTT. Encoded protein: CASSQVMGPQNTEAFF.

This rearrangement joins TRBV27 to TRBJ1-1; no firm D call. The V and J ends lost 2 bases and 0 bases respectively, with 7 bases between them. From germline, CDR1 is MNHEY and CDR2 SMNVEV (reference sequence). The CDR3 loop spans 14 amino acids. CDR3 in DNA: TGTGCCAGCAGTTTAACACATATGAACACTGAAGCTTTCTTT. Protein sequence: CASSLTHMNTEAFF.

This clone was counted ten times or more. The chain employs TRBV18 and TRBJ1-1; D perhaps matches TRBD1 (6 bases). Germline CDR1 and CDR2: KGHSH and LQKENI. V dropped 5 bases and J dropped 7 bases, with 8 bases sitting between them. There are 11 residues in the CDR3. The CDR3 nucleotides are TGTGCCAGCTCAGGGGGGCATGAAGCTTTCTTT. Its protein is CASSGGHEAFF.

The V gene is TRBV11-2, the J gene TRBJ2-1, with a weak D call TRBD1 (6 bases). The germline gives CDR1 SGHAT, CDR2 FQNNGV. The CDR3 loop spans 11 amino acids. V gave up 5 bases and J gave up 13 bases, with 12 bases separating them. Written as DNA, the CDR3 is TGTGCCAGCAGCCCCCGGGACACCCAGTTCTTC. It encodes CASSPRDTQFF.

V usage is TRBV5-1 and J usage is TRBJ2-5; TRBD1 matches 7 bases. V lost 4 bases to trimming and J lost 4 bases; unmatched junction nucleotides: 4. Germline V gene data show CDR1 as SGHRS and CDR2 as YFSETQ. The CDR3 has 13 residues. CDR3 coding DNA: TGCGCCAGCAGCAAAGACAGGGTAGAGACCCAGTACTTC. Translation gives CASSKDRVETQYF.

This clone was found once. CDR3 loop: CASSQGVGYQEETQYF. For the CDR3, the DNA is TGTGCCAGCAGCCAAGGGGTTGGCTACCAAGAGGAGACCCAGTACTTC. The chain couples TRBV4-2 to TRBJ2-5; D unclear. V was pared by 1 base and J by 5 bases, with 17 bases between. CDR3 length: 16 amino acids. The germline V gene has CDR1 LGHNA and CDR2 YNFKEQ.

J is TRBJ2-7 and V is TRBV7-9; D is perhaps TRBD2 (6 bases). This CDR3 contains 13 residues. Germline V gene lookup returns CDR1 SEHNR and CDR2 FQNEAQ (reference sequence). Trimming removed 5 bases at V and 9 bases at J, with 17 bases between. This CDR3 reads CASSRPGWGGQYF. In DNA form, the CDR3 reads TGTGCCAGCAGCCGTCCCGGGTGGGGAGGGCAGTACTTC.

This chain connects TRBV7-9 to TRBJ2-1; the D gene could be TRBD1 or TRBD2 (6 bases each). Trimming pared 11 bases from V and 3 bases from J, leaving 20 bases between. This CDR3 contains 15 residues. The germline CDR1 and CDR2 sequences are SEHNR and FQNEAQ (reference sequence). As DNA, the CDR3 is TGTGCCTCTCAGGTAGGGGGGAGGTACTACAATGAGCAGTTCTTC. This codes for CASQVGGRYYNEQFF. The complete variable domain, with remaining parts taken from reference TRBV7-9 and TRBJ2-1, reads DTGVSQNPRHKITKRGQNVTFRCDPISEHNRLYWYRQTLGQGPEFLTYFQNEAQLEKSRLLSDRFSAERPKGSFSTLEIQRTEQGDSAMYLCASQVGGRYYNEQFFGPGTRLTVL.

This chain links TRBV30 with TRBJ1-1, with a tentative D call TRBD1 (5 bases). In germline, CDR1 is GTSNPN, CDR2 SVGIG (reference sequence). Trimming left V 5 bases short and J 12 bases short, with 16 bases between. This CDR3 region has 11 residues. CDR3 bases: TGTGCCTGGGGCATCGGGGAGGGGACTTTCTTT. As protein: CAWGIGEGTFF. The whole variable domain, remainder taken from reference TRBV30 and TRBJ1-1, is SQTIHQWPATLVQPVGSPLSLECTVEGTSNPNLYWYRQAAGRGLQLLFYSVGIGQISSEVPQNLSASRPQDRQFILSSKKLLLSDSGFYLCAWGIGEGTFFGQGTRLTVV.

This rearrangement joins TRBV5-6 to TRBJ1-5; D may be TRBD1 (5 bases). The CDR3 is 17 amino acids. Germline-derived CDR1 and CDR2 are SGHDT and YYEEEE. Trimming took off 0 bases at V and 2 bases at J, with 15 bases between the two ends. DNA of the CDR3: TGTGCCAGCAGCTTGGCTATTATGGGGCTAGGCAATCAGCCCCAGCATTTT. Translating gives CASSLAIMGLGNQPQHF.

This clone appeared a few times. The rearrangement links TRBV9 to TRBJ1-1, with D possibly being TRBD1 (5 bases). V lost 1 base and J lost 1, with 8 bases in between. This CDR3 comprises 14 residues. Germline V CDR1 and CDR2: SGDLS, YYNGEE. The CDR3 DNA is TGTGCCAGCAGCGTAATGGGGGAGAACACTGAAGCTTTCTTT. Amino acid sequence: CASSVMGENTEAFF.

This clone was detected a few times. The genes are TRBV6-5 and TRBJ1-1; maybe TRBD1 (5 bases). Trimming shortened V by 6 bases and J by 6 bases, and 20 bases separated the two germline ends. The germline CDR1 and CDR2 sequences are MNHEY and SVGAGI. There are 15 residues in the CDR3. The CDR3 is CASSPGTFYSSEAFF. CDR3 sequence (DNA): TGTGCCAGCAGCCCCGGGACTTTTTATTCTTCTGAAGCTTTCTTT.

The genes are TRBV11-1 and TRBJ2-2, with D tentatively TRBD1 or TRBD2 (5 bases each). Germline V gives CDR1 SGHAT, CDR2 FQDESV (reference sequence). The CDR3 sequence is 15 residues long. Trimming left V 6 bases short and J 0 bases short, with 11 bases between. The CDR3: CASSHGTANTGELFF. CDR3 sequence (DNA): TGTGCCAGCAGTCATGGGACGGCGAACACCGGGGAGCTGTTTTTT.

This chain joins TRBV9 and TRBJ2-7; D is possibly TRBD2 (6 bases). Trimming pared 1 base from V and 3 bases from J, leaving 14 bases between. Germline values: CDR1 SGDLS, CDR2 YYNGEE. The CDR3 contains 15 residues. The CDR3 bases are TGTGCCAGCAGCGTATCGGGGGACGCCCGCTACGAGCAGTACTTC. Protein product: CASSVSGDARYEQYF. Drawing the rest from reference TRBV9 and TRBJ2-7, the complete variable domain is DSGVTQTPKHLITATGQRVTLRCSPRSGDLSVYWYQQSLDQGLQFLIQYYNGEERAKGNILERFSAQQFPDLHSELNLSSLELGDSALYFCASSVSGDARYEQYFGPGTRLTVT.

CDR3 nucleotides: TGTGCCAGCAGCCGCGAAGGGACACGGACTAGCCCGACCTACAATGAGCAGTTCTTC. It yields the protein CASSREGTRTSPTYNEQFF. The chain combines TRBV7-3 with TRBJ2-1; 8 positions match TRBD2. J lost 2 bases, V lost 5 bases, and 17 bases had no gene match. The CDR3 is 19 amino acids. Germline V lookup: CDR1 SGHTA, CDR2 FQGTGA.